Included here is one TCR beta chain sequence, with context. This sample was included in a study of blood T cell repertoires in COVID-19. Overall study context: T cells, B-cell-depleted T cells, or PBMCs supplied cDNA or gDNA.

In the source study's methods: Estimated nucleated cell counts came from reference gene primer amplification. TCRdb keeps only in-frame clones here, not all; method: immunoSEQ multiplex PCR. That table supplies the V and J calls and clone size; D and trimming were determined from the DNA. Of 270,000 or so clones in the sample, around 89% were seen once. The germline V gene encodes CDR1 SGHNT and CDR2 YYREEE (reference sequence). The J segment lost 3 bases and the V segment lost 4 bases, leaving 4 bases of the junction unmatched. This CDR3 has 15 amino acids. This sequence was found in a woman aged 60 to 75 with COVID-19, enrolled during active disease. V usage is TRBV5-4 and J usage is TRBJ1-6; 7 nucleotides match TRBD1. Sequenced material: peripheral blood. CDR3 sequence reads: CASSIQGSYNSPLHF. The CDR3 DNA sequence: TGTGCCAGCAGCATACAGGGGAGCTATAATTCACCCCTCCACTTT.